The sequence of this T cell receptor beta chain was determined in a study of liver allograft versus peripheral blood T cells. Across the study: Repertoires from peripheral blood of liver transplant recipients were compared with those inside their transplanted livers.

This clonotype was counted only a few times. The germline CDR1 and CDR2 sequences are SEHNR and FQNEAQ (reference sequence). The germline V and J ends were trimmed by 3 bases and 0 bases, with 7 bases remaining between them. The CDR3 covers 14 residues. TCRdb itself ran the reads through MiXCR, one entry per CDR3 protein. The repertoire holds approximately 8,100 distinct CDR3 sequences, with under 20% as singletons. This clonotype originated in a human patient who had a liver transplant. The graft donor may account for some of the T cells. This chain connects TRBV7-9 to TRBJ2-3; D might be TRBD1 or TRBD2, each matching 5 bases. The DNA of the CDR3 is TGTGCCAGCAGCTTCCGGGACAGCACAGATACGCAGTATTTT. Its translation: CASSFRDSTDTQYF.